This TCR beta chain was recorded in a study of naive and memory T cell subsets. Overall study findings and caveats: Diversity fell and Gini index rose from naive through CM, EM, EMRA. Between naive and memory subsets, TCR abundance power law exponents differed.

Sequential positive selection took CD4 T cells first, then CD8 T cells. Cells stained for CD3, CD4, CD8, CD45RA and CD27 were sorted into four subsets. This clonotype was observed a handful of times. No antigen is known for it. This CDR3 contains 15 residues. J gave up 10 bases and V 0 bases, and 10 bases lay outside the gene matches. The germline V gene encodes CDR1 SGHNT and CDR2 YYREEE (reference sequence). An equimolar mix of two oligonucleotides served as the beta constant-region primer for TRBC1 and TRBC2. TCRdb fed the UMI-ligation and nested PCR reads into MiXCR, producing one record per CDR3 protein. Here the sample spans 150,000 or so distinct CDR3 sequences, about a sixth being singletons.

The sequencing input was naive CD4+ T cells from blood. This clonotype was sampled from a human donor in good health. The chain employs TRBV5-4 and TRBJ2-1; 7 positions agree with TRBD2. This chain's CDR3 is CASSLVRDYLREQFF. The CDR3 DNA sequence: TGTGCCAGCAGCTTGGTGAGGGACTACCTCAGGGAGCAGTTCTTC.